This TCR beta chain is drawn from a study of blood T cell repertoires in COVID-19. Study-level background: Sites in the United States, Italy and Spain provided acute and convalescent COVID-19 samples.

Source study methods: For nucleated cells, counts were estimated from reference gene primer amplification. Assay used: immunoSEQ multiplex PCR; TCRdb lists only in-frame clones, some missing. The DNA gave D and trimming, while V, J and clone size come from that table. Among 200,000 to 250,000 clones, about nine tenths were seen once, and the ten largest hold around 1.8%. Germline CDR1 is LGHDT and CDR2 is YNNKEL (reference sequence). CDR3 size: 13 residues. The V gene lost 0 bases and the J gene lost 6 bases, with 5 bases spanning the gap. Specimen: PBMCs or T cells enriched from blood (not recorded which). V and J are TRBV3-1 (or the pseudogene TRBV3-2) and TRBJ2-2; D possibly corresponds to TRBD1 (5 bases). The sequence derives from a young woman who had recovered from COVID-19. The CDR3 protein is CASSQDRAGELFF. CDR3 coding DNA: TGTGCCAGCAGCCAAGACAGGGCCGGGGAGCTGTTTTTT.